These 27 T cell receptor beta chains originate from one sample sequenced in a study of OX40 agonist ivuxolimab in advanced cancers. Measured with immunoSEQ multiplex PCR; TCRdb has only the in-frame clones, and not every one. The table has some 70,000 clones, nearly 90% seen once; the top ten hold about 1.3%. Specimen: CD4+ or CD8+ T cells sorted from blood, collected in a trial of the OX40 agonist ivuxolimab. These receptors all come from an adult with an advanced solid tumor such as melanoma, head and neck, liver or kidney cancer.

This chain connects TRBV4-3 to TRBJ2-5, with D unresolved. The V gene's germline CDR1 is LGHNA and CDR2 YSLEER. The CDR3 is 13 residues long. The V gene lost 1 base and the J gene lost 4 bases, with 7 bases spanning the gap. CDR3: CASSQAVRETQYF. The CDR3 coding sequence is TGCGCCAGCAGCCAAGCTGTGAGAGAGACCCAGTACTTC.

V gene TRBV7-2 combines with J gene TRBJ2-7; the match to TRBD2 covers 8 bases. CDR1 and CDR2 from the germline V gene are SGHTA and FQGNSA. V lost 1 base and J lost 2; bases outside the gene matches: 4. The length of the CDR3 is 15 residues. The CDR3 DNA sequence: TGTGCCAGCAGCTTAGGGACTAGCCTTACCTACGAGCAGTACTTC. Translated: CASSLGTSLTYEQYF. The variable domain in full, completed from reference TRBV7-2 and TRBJ2-7, reads GAGVSQSPSNKVTEKGKDVELRCDPISGHTALYWYRQSLGQGLEFLIYFQGNSAPDKSGLPSDRFSAERTGGSVSTLTIQRTQQEDSAVYLCASSLGTSLTYEQYFGPGTRLTVT.

The V call is TRBV21-1, the J call TRBJ2-7; the D call TRBD2 from the table was never checked on the DNA. TRBV21-1 is marked as a pseudogene. The CDR3 is 15 residues long. The CDR3 coding sequence is TGTGCCAGCAGCAACGGTGCCGGCGGCCCGGACGAGCAGTACTTC. Protein sequence: CASSNGAGGPDEQYF.

The chain joins TRBV10-1 to TRBJ2-3; TRBD1 matches 8 bases. J gave up 3 bases and V 4 bases, and 6 bases lay outside the gene matches. The CDR3 covers 15 residues. CDR1 WNHNN and CDR2 SYGVQD come from the germline V gene (reference sequence). CDR3 loop: CASSGAGQATDTQYF. In DNA form, the CDR3 reads TGCGCCAGCAGTGGGGCGGGACAGGCTACAGATACGCAGTATTTT.

The gene calls are TRBV5-1 and TRBJ1-2; 9 nucleotides align to TRBD1. V lost 3 bases, J lost 4 bases, and 4 bases stayed unmatched. The CDR3 length is 14 residues. Germline CDR1 and CDR2: SGHRS and YFSETQ. CDR3 protein: CASSSGTGSYGYTF. CDR3 nucleotide sequence: TGCGCCAGCAGCTCCGGGACAGGGTCCTATGGCTACACCTTC.

The chain joins TRBV19 to TRBJ2-5; a weak D match, TRBD1 (6 bases). In germline, CDR1 is LNHDA, CDR2 SQIVND (reference sequence). The CDR3 length is 15 residues. Trimming pared 5 bases from V and 5 bases from J, leaving 18 bases between. CDR3 sequence reads: CASSRRTAGEETQYF. DNA of the CDR3: TGTGCCAGTAGTCGTCGGACAGCTGGGGAGGAGACCCAGTACTTC.

The chain uses TRBV7-2 and TRBJ2-5; 8 bases map to TRBD1. V dropped 1 base and J dropped 5; count of bases not matched to a gene: 9. The germline gives CDR1 SGHTA, CDR2 FQGNSA. CDR3 length equals 16 residues. For the CDR3, the DNA is TGTGCCAGCAGCTTAGACAAAAGACAGGGGAGGGAGACCCAGTACTTC. As protein: CASSLDKRQGRETQYF.

J is TRBJ1-6 and V is TRBV7-9; 8 nucleotides agree with TRBD1. Losses at the gene ends were 1 base for V and 7 bases for J; bases not matched to a gene: 3. This CDR3 is built from 15 residues. Germline V gene lookup returns CDR1 SEHNR and CDR2 FQNEAQ (reference sequence). The CDR3 DNA reads TGTGCCAGCAGCTTAGTGACAGGGGACAATTCACCCCTCCACTTT. Protein: CASSLVTGDNSPLHF. Full variable domain (rest looked up from reference TRBV7-9 and TRBJ1-6): DTGVSQNPRHKITKRGQNVTFRCDPISEHNRLYWYRQTLGQGPEFLTYFQNEAQLEKSRLLSDRFSAERPKGSFSTLEIQRTEQGDSAMYLCASSLVTGDNSPLHFGNGTRLTVT.

V and J are TRBV6-5 and TRBJ2-7; weak D call: TRBD2 (6 bases). CDR1 and CDR2 from the germline V gene are MNHEY and SVGAGI. The CDR3 runs 14 residues. V shed 0 bases and J shed 2 bases, with 8 bases lying between them. The CDR3 DNA reads TGTGCCAGCAGTTACTCGGGACTTGCCTACGAGCAGTACTTC. Amino acid sequence: CASSYSGLAYEQYF.

V and J are TRBV29-1 and TRBJ1-1; D not resolved. Germline CDR1 SQVTM, CDR2 ANQGSEA. V was pared by 5 bases and J by 8 bases, with 12 bases between. This CDR3 is 11 amino acids long. The CDR3 nucleotides are TGCAGCGTTCGCCGGGAGGCCGAAGCTTTCTTT. Its protein is CSVRREAEAFF.

J is TRBJ1-1 and V is TRBV2, with D unclear. There are 13 residues in the CDR3. Germline V gene lookup returns CDR1 SNHLY and CDR2 FYNNEI. V was trimmed by 3 bases and J by 3 bases, leaving 8 bases between them. The CDR3 is CASSDDTDTEAFF. CDR3 nucleotides: TGTGCCAGCAGTGATGACACCGACACTGAAGCTTTCTTT.

The rearrangement joins TRBV7-9 to TRBJ2-4, with D maybe TRBD2 (5 bases). CDR3 length: 13 amino acids. CDR1 is SEHNR and CDR2 is FQNEAQ in the germline V gene (reference sequence). Trimming removed 5 bases from V and 0 bases from J, with 5 bases in between. The CDR3 sequence is CASSEGAKNIQYF. The CDR3 DNA sequence: TGTGCCAGCAGCGAGGGAGCCAAAAACATTCAGTACTTC.

The rearrangement joins TRBV7-3 to TRBJ2-7, with D tentatively TRBD2 (5 bases). CDR3 length: 12 residues. CDR1 is SGHTA, CDR2 FQGTGA, per germline. Trimming shortened V by 3 bases and J by 6 bases, and 9 bases separated the two germline ends. The chain's CDR3 is CASSFGRAEQYF. In nucleotides, the CDR3 is TGTGCCAGCAGCTTTGGGCGGGCCGAGCAGTACTTC.

The V gene is TRBV18, the J gene TRBJ2-3; D is undetermined. The ends were cut back, 5 bases at V and 2 bases at J, with 8 bases in the middle. In germline, CDR1 is KGHSH, CDR2 LQKENI. The CDR3 extends over 13 amino acids. In DNA form, the CDR3 reads TGTGCCAGCTCAACGGCCCTCACAGATACGCAGTATTTT. Protein: CASSTALTDTQYF. Complete variable domain (other parts from reference TRBV18 and TRBJ2-3): NAGVMQNPRHLVRRRGQEARLRCSPMKGHSHVYWYRQLPEEGLKFMVYLQKENIIDESGMPKERFSAEFPKEGPSILRIQQVVRGDSAAYFCASSTALTDTQYFGPGTRLTVL.

The CDR3 DNA sequence: TGTGCCAGCAGCTTAAGACAGGGCACAGATACGCAGTATTTT. It specifies CASSLRQGTDTQYF. This rearrangement joins TRBV7-2 to TRBJ2-3; a weak D match, TRBD1 (6 bases). Germline V gene data show CDR1 as SGHTA and CDR2 as FQGNSA. The CDR3 contains 14 residues. V lost 2 bases and J 1 base, leaving 7 bases between the germline ends.

This clone came up a few times. The rearrangement links TRBV25-1 to TRBJ2-2, with 11 positions matching TRBD1. The CDR3 runs 15 residues. V dropped 4 bases and J dropped 7; count of bases not matched to a gene: 5. Germline V lookup: CDR1 MGHDK, CDR2 SYGVNS. The CDR3: CASSAGQGAGGELFF. CDR3 sequence (DNA): TGTGCCAGCAGTGCCGGACAGGGGGCGGGCGGGGAGCTGTTTTTT.

V gene TRBV11-2 combines with J gene TRBJ2-7; D is undetermined. The CDR3 sequence is 13 residues long. Trimming took 3 bases from V and 4 from J, leaving 10 bases between them. Germline CDR1 SGHAT, CDR2 FQNNGV. The CDR3 DNA sequence: TGTGCCAGCAGCTTGGCCAGAAGGTACGAGCAGTACTTC. Residues: CASSLARRYEQYF. The whole variable domain, filled in from reference TRBV11-2 and TRBJ2-7, reads EAGVAQSPRYKIIEKRQSVAFWCNPISGHATLYWYQQILGQGPKLLIQFQNNGVVDDSQLPKDRFSAERLKGVDSTLKIQPAKLEDSAVYLCASSLARRYEQYFGPGTRLTVT.

This chain uses TRBV18 with TRBJ1-4; D ambiguous. Germline V CDR1 and CDR2: KGHSH, LQKENI. Trimming removed 3 bases at V and 7 bases at J, with 12 bases between. CDR3 length: 14 amino acids. CDR3 sequence reads: CASSPRSKGEKLFF. DNA of the CDR3: TGTGCCAGCTCACCCAGGAGCAAGGGTGAAAAACTGTTTTTT.

This sequence joins TRBV6-5 and TRBJ1-1, with 10 bases identical to TRBD1. Germline values: CDR1 MNHEY, CDR2 SVGAGI. V lost 6 bases to trimming and J lost 3 bases; unmatched junction nucleotides: 4. This CDR3 spans 14 amino acids. The CDR3: CASRRQGADTEAFF. In nucleotides, the CDR3 is TGTGCCAGCAGAAGACAGGGGGCTGACACTGAAGCTTTCTTT.

This clone was recorded only once. The chain combines TRBV19 with TRBJ2-1, with D unclear. Per germline, CDR1 LNHDA and CDR2 SQIVND (reference sequence). The ends were cut back, 5 bases at V and 8 bases at J, with 4 bases in the middle. The CDR3 is 10 residues long. CDR3 DNA: TGTGCCAGTAGTCGGGATGAGCAGTTCTTC. It codes for CASSRDEQFF. The complete variable domain, with remaining parts taken from reference TRBV19 and TRBJ2-1, reads DGGITQSPKYLFRKEGQNVTLSCEQNLNHDAMYWYRQDPGQGLRLIYYSQIVNDFQKGDIAEGYSVSREKKESFPLTVTSAQKNPTAFYLCASSRDEQFFGPGTRLTVL.

The chain joins TRBV11-2 to TRBJ2-2, with D possibly matching TRBD2 (5 bases). Deletions cut 5 bases from V and 7 bases from J, with 11 bases between. Germline V gene lookup returns CDR1 SGHAT and CDR2 FQNNGV. The CDR3 loop spans 13 amino acids. CDR3 in amino acids: CASSLHAGGELFF. For the CDR3, the DNA is TGTGCCAGCAGCCTCCATGCGGGCGGGGAGCTGTTTTTT.

The chain carries TRBV21-1 and TRBJ2-7. TRBV21-1 is a pseudogene locus. The CDR3 length is 19 residues. The CDR3 nucleotides are TGTGCCAGCAGCAAAGCGGACCCCGGGGTCCCAGGACAACCCTACGAGCAGTACTTC. It yields the protein CASSKADPGVPGQPYEQYF.

The chain carries TRBV6-5 and TRBJ1-1; D is ambiguous. Trimming cost V 0 bases and J 7 bases, with 9 bases left between them. Looked up from germline, CDR1 is MNHEY and CDR2 is SVGAGI. CDR3 length equals 13 residues. This CDR3 reads CASSYSRALEAFF. As DNA, the CDR3 is TGTGCCAGCAGTTACTCGAGGGCCCTTGAAGCTTTCTTT.

This clone appeared a few times. The CDR3 DNA sequence: TGTGCCATAATACCGGGACAGGGGATCAAAGCTTTCTTT. As protein: CAIIPGQGIKAFF. The chain is built from TRBV7-2 and TRBJ1-1, with 10 bases fitting TRBD1. The CDR3 loop spans 13 amino acids. J gave up 9 bases and V 10 bases, and 11 bases lay outside the gene matches. Germline CDR1 reads SGHTA; CDR2 reads FQGNSA.

The count of this clone is one. The V call is TRBV5-4, the J call TRBJ2-7; maybe TRBD2 (6 bases). Looked up from germline, CDR1 is SGHNT and CDR2 is YYREEE (reference sequence). CDR3 size: 14 residues. Trimming shortened V by 1 base and J by 5 bases, and 13 bases separated the two germline ends. The CDR3 region is CASSLSGVRDEQYF. The CDR3 DNA reads as TGTGCCAGCAGCTTGTCGGGGGTTAGGGACGAGCAGTACTTC.

The rearrangement uses TRBV6-6 and TRBJ2-1, with D perhaps being TRBD1 or TRBD2 (5 bases each). Germline V gene data show CDR1 as MNHNY and CDR2 as SVGAGI (reference sequence). This CDR3 region has 16 residues. V lost 4 bases, J lost 2 bases, and 15 bases lay in between. The DNA of the CDR3 is TGTGCCAGCAGTTCCAGGGTGCCGGGGACCTACAATGAGCAGTTCTTC. This gives the protein CASSSRVPGTYNEQFF.

This clone was found once. The rearrangement joins TRBV9 to TRBJ1-1; D is unclear. The CDR3 sequence is 14 residues long. The germline CDR1 and CDR2 sequences are SGDLS and YYNGEE. Deletions cut 0 bases from V and 3 bases from J, with 9 bases between. As DNA, the CDR3 is TGTGCCAGCAGCGTAGGGAGGGCGGACACTGAAGCTTTCTTT. It specifies CASSVGRADTEAFF.